One TCR beta chain is described in this entry. No antigen is known for it. Base-call qualities are not available, and no considerably larger clone is one nucleotide away. This sample is part of a study of cytomegalovirus exposure and HLA in healthy donors (dated by TCRdb to 2016 to 2017). About the investigation overall: In an earlier analysis of roughly 500 of the donors, around 300 Gb of sequence data and about 110 million unique TCR beta sequences from 150 million to 200 million T cells were reported. Of the roughly 390 genotyped donors, 65% to 90% fell in the genetic ancestry cluster associated with self-reported Caucasian donors. An earlier analysis of 500 to 650 of the donors applied high-throughput TCR beta sequencing to assess whether each TCR beta V gene segment acted as functional or pseudogenic. In the later analysis, no new phenotypic data were used to find candidate immune exposures; instead, reliance was placed on TCR beta sequences and their occurrence across donors. In a later analysis, previously published TCR beta repertoires from 666 donors were re-analyzed and high-resolution HLA genotyping was added so that TCR occurrence patterns could be studied. The study was designed to test whether signatures of past pathogen exposure could be identified by cataloging public T cell receptors. Because of strong linkage in the cohort, four or five DR-DQ haplotypes were treated as single units for association and clustering. Donor age, sex, ethnicity and CMV serostatus were compiled alongside the repertoire data. Both class I and class II loci were covered by HLA typing, at four-digit resolution. The number of donors typed differed by locus, with roughly 620-630 for A, B, C, DRB1 and DQB1, 522 for DQA1, over 600 for DPA1, and about 450 for DPB1. Along with the 666-subject first cohort, a separate validation cohort of more than 90 different subjects was used. All discovery cohort repertoires had been generated on a single sequencing platform. An early release covering about 600 HLA-typed donors comprised about 300 gigabases of sequencing data and 65 million to 100 million unique TCR sequences. A later genetic analysis used genome-wide SNP genotypes for about three fifths of the 666 donors, treating that subset as a discovery cohort. Among several hundred genotyped donors of the cohort, an average of around 220,000 unique TCR beta nucleotide sequences was sequenced per donor, of which approximately 19% were non-productive. The T cell repertoires of about 700 subjects were profiled by immunosequencing and related to cytomegalovirus serostatus. To predict cytomegalovirus infection status, the study brought together high-throughput TCR immunosequencing, statistical association of individual TCRs with disease status, and machine learning. Study-wide findings and limitations: In a later analysis, several top co-occurrence clusters were reported to appear linked to parvovirus B19, influenza, CMV and Epstein-Barr virus. HLA typing was unavailable for some donors at each locus, so association tests used only the typed subset. Correlated functional status among segregating V segments might be attributable to linkage disequilibrium, but an unknown experimental factor could not be ruled out. The cohort was sequenced for TCR beta chains only, and without alpha or paired-chain data the features that could be detected were limited. A later genetic analysis reported fewer N-insertions in productive TCRs among donors in an Asian-associated ancestry cluster than the roughly 720-donor mean. In the study, approximately 150 TCR beta chains were listed as associated with cytomegalovirus. The sequencing pipeline was judged likely to have produced a cluster of highly shared sequence variants as a technical artifact. The 87-base-pair reads could not distinguish some IMGT-functional V segments, including TRBV6-2 and TRBV6-3, so those segments were excluded. Assigning TCR associations to individual alleles was difficult when HLA alleles, especially DR and DQ, strongly co-occurred. In a later analysis, most CMV-associated TCR beta chains were found to appear HLA-restricted, with HLA associations seemingly driven largely by CMV exposure. In a later analysis, TCR association rates were found to vary across HLA loci, with the most associated TCRs seen for DRB1 alleles and the fewest for HLA-C alleles. Broadly in line with IMGT annotations, most TCR beta V segments showed up in productive rearrangements about 87% or about 30% of the time in an earlier analysis of approximately 600 of the donors. In a later analysis, some 18,000 TCR beta sequences were associated with specific HLA alleles at a false discovery rate of 0.05. A further reported finding was that TCR beta sequences accurately predicted the HLA-A and HLA-B alleles for most subjects in the first cohort. A later analysis found that HLA-associated TCR beta chains were more clonally expanded and had lower generation probabilities than equally common non-associated chains. The earlier analysis of 587 of the donors excluded some 16 rarely observed V segments, including chromosome 9 orphons, because counts were too low. Presence/absence analyses assumed roughly uniform sequencing depth across donors, an assumption that may not hold. It was suggested by the authors that the approach could potentially be generalized to other disease states and immunological phenotypes. Most TCR sequences were observed very rarely across donors, whereas some public TCRs were present in many individuals. V-gene and J-gene trimming of TCR beta chains was associated with a missense DCLRE1C variant in a later genetic analysis, and the association was replicated in an independent cohort. In vitro tests confirmed that three of the cytomegalovirus-associated TCR beta chains recognize cytomegalovirus antigens. CMV serostatus was the only immune exposure information available for the cohort. Cytomegalovirus status was reported to be diagnosed by the classifier with high specificity and sensitivity in both the original and validation cohorts.

Trimming at the junction amounts to 3 bases on V and 5 bases on J, and the germline ends lie 11 bases apart. CDR1 and CDR2 were assigned from the germline V gene as SGHTA and FQGNSA. The CDR3 covers 14 residues, taking in both the cysteine and the phenylalanine. Only the CDR3 DNA stays, 42 bases, in frame from base 1. The cohort comprised approximately 700 healthy bone marrow donors. At the time of sampling, every cohort member was nominally healthy, though immune exposures that went unrecorded were likely present. The donor tested CMV seronegative, placing the donor among the 350 or so seronegative members of the cohort. Every donor gave a peripheral blood sample, and the peripheral blood mononuclear cells from that sample were used for TCR beta sequencing. The Qiagen DNeasy Blood Extraction Kit was used to extract genomic DNA from the blood cell samples. The library was prepared using the immunoSEQ multiplex PCR assay. For the multiplex PCR, a mixture combining 60 forward primers for TCR Vbeta segments and 13 reverse primers for TCR Jbeta segments was used. The CDR3 region of rearranged TCR beta genes was amplified from genomic DNA by a multiplex PCR assay. The amplified TCR beta libraries were sequenced on the Illumina HiSeq System as 87-base-pair reads. The source study handled its data this way. Across the 670 or so repertoires, a later analysis counted 75 million to 90 million unique TCR beta chains, roughly 11 million of which were shared by at least two donors. A nearest-neighbor algorithm error-corrected the raw reads and collapsed the reads into unique sequences, merging closely related sequences to remove PCR and sequencing errors. Alignment of CDR3 sequences to IMGT reference sequences was used to assign V, D and J gene segments. For a sequence to be retained, a match of at least six nucleotides was required to both a V gene segment and a J gene segment. A rearrangement counted as productive if the CDR3 had no stop codons and remained in frame with V and J, and every other rearrangement counted as non-productive. Following IMGT convention, CDR3 was defined as the stretch from the second conserved V-encoded cysteine to the conserved J-encoded phenylalanine. The earlier analysis of some 580 of the donors excluded any sequence lacking an unambiguous match to a single V gene segment. In an earlier analysis of some 590 of the donors, a V segment was called functional when productive rearrangements were above 56.7%, and segregating when the standard deviation between donors exceeded 5%. A statistical classification framework was built for diagnosing cytomegalovirus status from the catalog of TCR beta chain sequences. V and J gene assignment, in a later analysis, came from comparing TCR nucleotide sequences with IMGT/GENE-DB human TR gene sequences. The TCRdist pipeline was used in a later analysis to assign CDR3 sequences and most-parsimonious VDJ recombination scenarios. In a later analysis, each TCR beta chain was defined by its CDR3 amino acid sequence together with its V-gene family, and reads lacking a unique V-gene family were excluded. As a way to deal with suspected cross-contamination and a sequencing artifact, a later analysis dropped 640 or so nucleotide sequences that were highly shared and had low generation probability. In a later analysis, a clonal expansion index for each public chain was calculated from normalized within-repertoire ranks of inferred template counts. Generation probabilities in a later analysis came from a VDJ recombination model fitted to out-of-frame rearrangements, and those results were checked against IGoR. In a later analysis, TCR-TCR, TCR-HLA and TCR-CMV co-occurrence was scored with hypergeometric tests, and a repertoire-size bias correction was applied to TCR pairs. In a later analysis, false discovery rates were estimated by permuting HLA or CMV assignments 20 times. In a later analysis, co-occurring TCRs were grouped using DBSCAN, with TCRdist sequence similarity added in when clustering inside HLA-allele-positive subsets. Repertoires with fewer than 30,000 or more than 120,000 public chains, plus five repertoires with anomalous nucleotide sharing, were excluded from co-occurrence clustering. The clones in this table, taken by TCRdb from immuneACCESS, are in-frame only. Not every clone is retained; where verified, under half of the shortfall comes from an unresolved V gene, and the cause of the rest is unknown. V, J and clone size derive from that table, while D and trimming were established from the DNA sequence. The sample yields some 150,000 clones; 65% to 85% were counted once. Around 1.4% of the sample is taken by the ten largest.

The rearranged segments are TRBV7-2 and TRBJ2-4; TRBD1 is possibly the D segment (6 matching bases). Sequencing was done on a sample of PBMCs. The clonotype comes from a man aged 55 to 70 in good health and CMV-seronegative. Here the CDR3 is given as CASSFRDTQNIQYF. The DNA sequence is as follows: TGTGCCAGCAGCTTCCGGGACACACAAAACATTCAGTACTTC.